A selection of T cell receptor beta chains follows, all from one sample in a study of somatic mutations in cytotoxic T cells in rheumatoid arthritis. Profiling relied on immunoSEQ multiplex PCR, and the TCRdb table lists in-frame clones only, not all of them. Among 20,000 to 25,000 clones listed, more than 70% were seen once. Specimen: CD8+ T cells sorted from blood. These receptor sequences come from a woman aged 50 to 60 in good health. Both conserved end residues are part of each CDR3. D genes are given only for firm matches. Size is stated for part of the rows, as once, few or many counts, or as a class when the clone is expanded.

v_call	d_call	j_call	clone_size	cdr3_nt	cdr3_aa
TRBV5-6	-	TRBJ2-1	-	TGTGCCAGCAGCTTTGTGGGGAATGAGCAGTTCTTC	CASSFVGNEQFF
TRBV5-1	TRBD2	TRBJ2-1	-	TGCGCCAGCAGCTTGGCCCTCCCTTTGACTAGCGGGGGGGATAATGAGCAGTTCTTC	CASSLALPLTSGGDNEQFF
TRBV2	-	TRBJ2-1	once	TGTGCCAGCAGTCTTAAGGGACTCGCCTACAATGAGCAGTTCTTC	CASSLKGLAYNEQFF
TRBV4-2	TRBD2	TRBJ2-1	-	TGTGCCAGCAGCCAATACACTAGCGGGGCCTACAATGAGCAGTTCTTC	CASSQYTSGAYNEQFF
TRBV5-6	-	TRBJ2-3	-	TGTGCCAGCAGCTTGAACGACCTGGGGTACACAGATACGCAGTATTTT	CASSLNDLGYTDTQYF
TRBV29-1	-	TRBJ2-2	-	TGCAGCGTTGGAAGGTCTAGGTCCACCGGGGAGCTGTTTTTT	CSVGRSRSTGELFF
TRBV29-1	-	TRBJ1-1	-	TGCAGCGTTGGAAGGATACAGGGCATGAACACTGAAGCTTTCTTT	CSVGRIQGMNTEAFF
TRBV6-1	-	TRBJ1-5	-	TGTGCCAGCTCCAAGGGAGGGGATACAGGGCCCCAGCATTTT	CASSKGGDTGPQHF
TRBV5-8	-	TRBJ2-7	-	TGTGCCAGCAGCTTCGGGACGGGCTCCTACGAGCAGTACTTC	CASSFGTGSYEQYF
TRBV6-5	-	TRBJ1-2	-	TGTGCCAGCATTTCGACCCCGGTAACGAGCTATGGCTACACCTTC	CASISTPVTSYGYTF
TRBV7-2	-	TRBJ1-5	-	TGTGCCAGCAGCTTAGCTAGTAGGGGAGGCCAGCCCCAGCATTTT	CASSLASRGGQPQHF
TRBV2	-	TRBJ2-7	-	TGTGCCAGCAGTGAAGGGGGGCCGACCTACGAGCAGTACTTC	CASSEGGPTYEQYF
TRBV9	TRBD1	TRBJ1-1	-	TGTGCCAGCAGCGTCGTGGGACAGGGCAGAGGGGACACTGAAGCTTTCTTT	CASSVVGQGRGDTEAFF
TRBV5-5	TRBD1	TRBJ2-3	-	TGTGCCAGCAGGTTGCCGGGACAGGGCTCAGATACGCAGTATTTT	CASRLPGQGSDTQYF
TRBV6-5	-	TRBJ1-5	-	TGTGCCAGCAGTTATGATAGCAATCAGCCCCAGCATTTT	CASSYDSNQPQHF
TRBV19	-	TRBJ1-1	-	TGTGCCAGTAGTATGTTTTTCGGGCAGAGCGTAATGAACACTGAAGCTTTCTTT	CASSMFFGQSVMNTEAFF
TRBV7-2	-	TRBJ1-3	once	TGTGCCAGCAGCCTACAGGGTTATCCTAGGGGGGCTTCTGGAAACACCATATATTTT	CASSLQGYPRGASGNTIYF
TRBV6-1	TRBD2	TRBJ2-2	-	TGTGCCAGCAGTGAAGCCGGGGGGGTCCACACCGGGGAGCTGTTTTTT	CASSEAGGVHTGELFF
TRBV27	TRBD1	TRBJ2-5	-	TGTGCCAGCAGTCCAGGGACAGGGGGAGAGACCCAGTACTTC	CASSPGTGGETQYF
TRBV28	-	TRBJ1-5	-	TGTGCCAGCAGTTTAAACAGTTATAGCAATCAGCCCCAGCATTTT	CASSLNSYSNQPQHF
TRBV18	TRBD1	TRBJ2-7	few	TGTGCCAGCTCACCACCCCCGGGACAGGGGTGGCACGAGCAGTACTTC	CASSPPPGQGWHEQYF
TRBV28	-	TRBJ1-2	-	TGTGCCAGCAGTTTAACCCCGGGAAACTATGGCTACACCTTC	CASSLTPGNYGYTF
TRBV9	TRBD1	TRBJ2-6	-	TGTGCCAGCAGCCCACCGACAGGGCATGGGGCCAACGTCCTGACTTTC	CASSPPTGHGANVLTF
TRBV5-1	-	TRBJ2-5	-	TGCGCCAGCAGAAGAGGGGGAGGAGACCAAAACCACTTC	CASRRGGGDQNHF
TRBV13	-	TRBJ1-6	-	TGTGCCAGCAGCTTAGGGAGGGGCTCCTCTTCACCCCTCCACTTT	CASSLGRGSSSPLHF
TRBV10-3	TRBD2	TRBJ2-1	-	TGTGCCATCAGTGAGGGCAAGCGGGGGGGTCTCTATGAGCAGTTCTTC	CAISEGKRGGLYEQFF
TRBV6-1	-	TRBJ1-2	-	TGTGCCAGCAGTGAAGAGGGCAGCAACTATGGCTACACCTTC	CASSEEGSNYGYTF
TRBV7-9	-	TRBJ1-2	few	TGTGCCAGCAGCTTAGGGATGGGGAAGGGCTACACCTTC	CASSLGMGKGYTF
TRBV11-2	TRBD1	TRBJ2-1	-	TGTGCCAGCAGCGCTCCGGGACAGAACTACAATGAGCAGTTCTTC	CASSAPGQNYNEQFF
TRBV7-9	-	TRBJ1-6	-	TGTGCCAGCAGCTTGCAGATAACGACGGTCTATAATTCACCCCTCCACTTT	CASSLQITTVYNSPLHF
TRBV6-5	-	TRBJ2-3	-	TGTGCCAGCAGTTACTCCCAGGGGACGCAGTATTTT	CASSYSQGTQYF
TRBV28	-	TRBJ2-5	-	TGTGCCAGCAGTTTATGGGGCGGGTCCGGGGAGACCCAGTACTTC	CASSLWGGSGETQYF
TRBV12-5	-	TRBJ1-4	-	TGTGCTAGTGGTTTGGTTCCGTCCAATGAAAAACTGTTTTTT	CASGLVPSNEKLFF
TRBV6-1	-	TRBJ1-3	-	TGTGCCAGCAGTGAATCGGTCGGGTTTTCGGGGGCGTCTGGAAACACCATATATTTT	CASSESVGFSGASGNTIYF
TRBV6-5	-	TRBJ1-2	-	TGTGCCAGCAGCCCCAATATGGACAGCCGATATGGCTACACCTTC	CASSPNMDSRYGYTF
TRBV7-9	TRBD2	TRBJ2-3	-	TGTGCCAGCAGCCGACTAGCGGGGTCCACAGATACGCAGTATTTT	CASSRLAGSTDTQYF
TRBV7-6	-	TRBJ2-3	once	TGTGCCAGCAGCTTAGCCCTCTTGACTACTCCCCCGGATACGCAGTATTTT	CASSLALLTTPPDTQYF
TRBV4-3	-	TRBJ1-1	once	TGCGCCAGCAGCCAAGACGGGGCGGGCACTGAAGCTTTCTTT	CASSQDGAGTEAFF
TRBV7-6	TRBD2	TRBJ2-5	once	TGTGCCAGCAGCACGTGGACTAGCGGGATCCAAGAGACCCAGTACTTC	CASSTWTSGIQETQYF
TRBV14	TRBD2	TRBJ2-1	-	TGTGCCAGCAGCCCCACCGGGACTAGCGGGAATGAGCAGTTCTTC	CASSPTGTSGNEQFF
TRBV9	-	TRBJ1-1	-	TGTGCCAGCAGCGTAACCGGGTACACTGAAGCTTTCTTT	CASSVTGYTEAFF
TRBV2	TRBD1	TRBJ1-5	-	TGTGCCAGCGATAGGACAGGGGGCTGGAGCAATCAGCCCCAGCATTTT	CASDRTGGWSNQPQHF
TRBV27	-	TRBJ1-3	-	TGTGCCAGCAGTACGGGGCAGGGGACTGGAAACACCATATATTTT	CASSTGQGTGNTIYF
TRBV6-6	TRBD2	TRBJ2-3	once	TGTGCCAGCAGTATAACTAGCGGGGGGGCCGTTGATACGCAGTATTTT	CASSITSGGAVDTQYF
TRBV7-9	TRBD2	TRBJ2-3	-	TGTGCCAGCAGCCCCAGCGGGGGGCAGGCAGATACGCAGTATTTT	CASSPSGGQADTQYF
TRBV6-1	TRBD1	TRBJ1-1	-	TGTGCCAGCAGTGACGATACAGGGGTCACTGAAGCTTTCTTT	CASSDDTGVTEAFF
TRBV21-1	-	TRBJ2-2	-	TGTGCCAGCAGCAAAGTTTTCCCTCCGGGACAAAGAGCCGGGGAGCTGTTTTTT	CASSKVFPPGQRAGELFF
TRBV4-1	-	TRBJ1-2	once	TGCGCCAGCAGCCAAGAAAGCTATTATGGCTACACCTTC	CASSQESYYGYTF
TRBV4-3	-	TRBJ2-7	-	TGCGCCAGCAGCCAATCCGGGGTTCAAGACCCTTACTACGAGCAGTACTTC	CASSQSGVQDPYYEQYF
TRBV27	TRBD1	TRBJ2-7	few	TGTGCCAGCAGTCCAGGGGGCACCTACGAGCAGTACTTC	CASSPGGTYEQYF
TRBV10-2	-	TRBJ2-5	-	TGCGCCAGCAGTGAATGGTCCCGGGGATTGGTTGAGACCCAGTACTTC	CASSEWSRGLVETQYF
TRBV15	TRBD1	TRBJ2-7	-	TGTGCCACCAGCAGAGATGCCCTGACAGGGCCCCACGAGCAGTACTTC	CATSRDALTGPHEQYF